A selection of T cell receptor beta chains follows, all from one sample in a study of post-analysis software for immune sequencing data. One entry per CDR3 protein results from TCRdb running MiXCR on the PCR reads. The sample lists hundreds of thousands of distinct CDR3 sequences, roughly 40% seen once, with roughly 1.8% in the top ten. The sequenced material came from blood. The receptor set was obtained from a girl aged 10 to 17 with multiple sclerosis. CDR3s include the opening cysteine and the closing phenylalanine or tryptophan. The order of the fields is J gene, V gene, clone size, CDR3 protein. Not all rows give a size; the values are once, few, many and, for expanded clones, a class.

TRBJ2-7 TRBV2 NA CASRTSGSKYEQYF
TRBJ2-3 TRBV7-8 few CASSPRRGPSTDTQYF
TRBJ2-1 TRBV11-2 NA CASRARGALAGGRNNEQFF
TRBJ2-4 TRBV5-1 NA CASSVPSGSTSIQYF
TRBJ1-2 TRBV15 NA CATSRDQGRGYGYTF
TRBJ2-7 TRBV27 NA CASSLGGGLHEQYF
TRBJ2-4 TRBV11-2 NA CASSVRTSVSYGQYF
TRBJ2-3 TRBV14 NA CASSPLQARSKGDTQYF
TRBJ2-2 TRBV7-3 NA CASSLMGSGTGELFF
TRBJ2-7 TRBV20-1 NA CSARLPGLAGREQYF
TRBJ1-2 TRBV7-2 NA CASSDSLGPYGYTF
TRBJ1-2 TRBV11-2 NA CASSRPDRGGYTF
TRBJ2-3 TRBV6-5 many CASSYYFMGDTQYF
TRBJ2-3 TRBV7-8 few CASSLVGTSTDTQYF
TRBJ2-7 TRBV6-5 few CASSSPTGTYEQYF
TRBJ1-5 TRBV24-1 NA CATSDPRDDSNQPQHF
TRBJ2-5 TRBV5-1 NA CASDTGGQETQYF
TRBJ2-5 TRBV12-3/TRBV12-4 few CASSWDRQEQETQYF
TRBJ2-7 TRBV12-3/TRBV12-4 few CASSPRTGRLEQYF
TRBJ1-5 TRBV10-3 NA CAISEDGTVNQPQHF
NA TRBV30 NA CAWSGAPAGALYEQYF
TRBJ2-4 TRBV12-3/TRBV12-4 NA CASSLEGIAKNIQYF
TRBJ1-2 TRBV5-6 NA CASSFSGGYYGYTF
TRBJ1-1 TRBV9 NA CASSPGQGRGAFF
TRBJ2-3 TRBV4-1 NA CASSQDWGRSADGDTQYF
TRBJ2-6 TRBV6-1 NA CASSEATKRANVLTF
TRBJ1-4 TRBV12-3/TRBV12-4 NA CASSSDRAGTEKLFF
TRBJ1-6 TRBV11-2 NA CASSLVGASNSPLHF
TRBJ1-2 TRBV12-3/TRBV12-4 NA CASSPVELGNGYTF
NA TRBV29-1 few CSVELDTRETQYF
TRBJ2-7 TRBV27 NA CASSPRTLSYEQYF
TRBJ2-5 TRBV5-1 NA CASSRPARLETQYF
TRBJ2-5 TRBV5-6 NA CASSSGMGTQYF
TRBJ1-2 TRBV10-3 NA CAISEAQANRKGNYGYTF
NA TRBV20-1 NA CSAVRGDWAGGKETQYF
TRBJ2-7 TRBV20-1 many CSARDPNYEQYF
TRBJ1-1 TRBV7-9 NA CASSRQATEAFF
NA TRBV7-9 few CASSSPRRGETQYF
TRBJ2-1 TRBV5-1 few CASSTDPEPNEQFF
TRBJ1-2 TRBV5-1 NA CASSLTKDYGYTF
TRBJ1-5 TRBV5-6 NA CASSLAGGRDDQPQHF
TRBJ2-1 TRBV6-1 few CASTTFSEQFF
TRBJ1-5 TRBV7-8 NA CASSLGRGRDQPQHF
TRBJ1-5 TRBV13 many CASGGLSRRAYSNQPQHF
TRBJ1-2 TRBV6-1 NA CASSAVGSGGYTF